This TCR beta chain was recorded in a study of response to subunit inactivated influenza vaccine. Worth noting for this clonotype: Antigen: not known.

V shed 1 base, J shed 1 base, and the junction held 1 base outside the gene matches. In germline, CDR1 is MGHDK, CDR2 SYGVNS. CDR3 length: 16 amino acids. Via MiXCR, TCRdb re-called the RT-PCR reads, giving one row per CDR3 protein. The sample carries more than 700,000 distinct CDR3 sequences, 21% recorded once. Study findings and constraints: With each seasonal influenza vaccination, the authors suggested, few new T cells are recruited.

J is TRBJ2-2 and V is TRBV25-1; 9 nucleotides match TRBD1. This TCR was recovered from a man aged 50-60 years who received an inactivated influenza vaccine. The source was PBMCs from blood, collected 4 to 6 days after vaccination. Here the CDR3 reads CASSELDRGNTGELFF. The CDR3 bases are TGTGCCAGCAGTGAATTGGACAGGGGGAACACCGGGGAGCTGTTTTTT.